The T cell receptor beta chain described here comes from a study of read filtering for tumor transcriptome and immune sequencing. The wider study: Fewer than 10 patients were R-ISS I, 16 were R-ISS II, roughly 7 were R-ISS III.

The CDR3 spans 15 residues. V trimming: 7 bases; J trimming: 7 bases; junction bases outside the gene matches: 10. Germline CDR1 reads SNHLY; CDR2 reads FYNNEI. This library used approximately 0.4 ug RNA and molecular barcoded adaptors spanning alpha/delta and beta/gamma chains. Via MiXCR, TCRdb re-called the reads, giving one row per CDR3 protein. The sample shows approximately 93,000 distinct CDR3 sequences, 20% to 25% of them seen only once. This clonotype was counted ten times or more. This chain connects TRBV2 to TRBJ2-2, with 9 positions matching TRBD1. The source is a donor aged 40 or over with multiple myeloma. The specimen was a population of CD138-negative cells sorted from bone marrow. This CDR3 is CASISGQGFSGELFF. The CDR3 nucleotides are TGTGCCAGCATTTCTGGACAGGGGTTCAGCGGGGAGCTGTTTTTT. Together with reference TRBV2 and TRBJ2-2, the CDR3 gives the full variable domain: EPEVTQTPSHQVTQMGQEVILRCVPISNHLYFYWYRQILGQKVEFLVSFYNNEISEKSEIFDDQFSVERPDGSNFTLKIRSTKLEDSAMYFCASISGQGFSGELFFGEGSRLTVL.